This T cell receptor (beta chain) was sequenced in a study of human thymus T cells. General observations from the study: Blood and thymic repertoires both appeared biased in V and J gene usage.

Libraries were prepared by immunoSEQ multiplex PCR; TCRdb keeps only in-frame clonotypes and omits some of them. The sample lists tens of thousands of clones, around 95% occurring once. Looked up from germline, CDR1 is KGHSH and CDR2 is LQKENI. There are 16 residues in the CDR3. The germline V and J ends were trimmed by 6 bases and 6 bases, with 20 bases remaining between them. Thymic material originated from resections removed in the course of corrective heart surgery. A note on this clone: What it binds is not known.

The receptor comes from a girl in the first two years of life with a congenital heart defect but otherwise immunologically healthy. Sequencing was performed on thymus tissue. The gene calls are TRBV18 and TRBJ2-2, with D possibly being TRBD1 (6 bases). The DNA for the CDR3 is TGTGCCAGCTCCGAGGGTAGGGGGAGATCCCCCGGGGAGCTGTTTTTT. This codes for CASSEGRGRSPGELFF. The full variable domain, its missing parts supplied by reference TRBV18 and TRBJ2-2, is NAGVMQNPRHLVRRRGQEARLRCSPMKGHSHVYWYRQLPEEGLKFMVYLQKENIIDESGMPKERFSAEFPKEGPSILRIQQVVRGDSAAYFCASSEGRGRSPGELFFGEGSRLTVL.